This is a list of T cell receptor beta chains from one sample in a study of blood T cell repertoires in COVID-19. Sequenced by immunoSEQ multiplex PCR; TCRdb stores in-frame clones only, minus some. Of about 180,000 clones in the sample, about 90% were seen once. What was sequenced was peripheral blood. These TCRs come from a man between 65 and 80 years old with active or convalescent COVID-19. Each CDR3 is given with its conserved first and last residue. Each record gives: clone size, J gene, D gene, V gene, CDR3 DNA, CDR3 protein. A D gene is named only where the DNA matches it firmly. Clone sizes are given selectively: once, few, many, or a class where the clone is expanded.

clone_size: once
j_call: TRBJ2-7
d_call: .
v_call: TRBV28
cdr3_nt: TGTGCCAGCAGGCAGGAGAAGCGGGCGTCCTACGAGCAGTACTTC
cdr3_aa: CASRQEKRASYEQYF

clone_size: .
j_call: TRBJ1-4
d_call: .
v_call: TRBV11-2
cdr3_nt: TGTGCCAGCAGCATCCTGGGGGGGGAAGTTAATGAAAAACTGTTTTTT
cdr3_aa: CASSILGGEVNEKLFF

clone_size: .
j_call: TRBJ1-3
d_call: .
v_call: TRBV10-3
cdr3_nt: TGTGCCATCAGTGAAGGGAGCTCTGGAAACACCATATATTTT
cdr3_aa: CAISEGSSGNTIYF

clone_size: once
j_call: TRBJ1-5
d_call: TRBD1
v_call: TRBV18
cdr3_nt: TGTGCCAGCTCACCAGGACAGGGGAATCAGCCCCAGCATTTT
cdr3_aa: CASSPGQGNQPQHF

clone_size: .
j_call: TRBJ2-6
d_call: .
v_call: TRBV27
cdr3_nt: TGTGCCAGCAGTCCGGTTAGCTCTGGGGCCAACGTCCTGACTTTC
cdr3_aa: CASSPVSSGANVLTF

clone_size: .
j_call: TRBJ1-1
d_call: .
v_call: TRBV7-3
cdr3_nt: TGTGCCAGCAGCTTGACATCGACCTCGCTAATGTTGAACACTGAAGCTTTCTTT
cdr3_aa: CASSLTSTSLMLNTEAFF

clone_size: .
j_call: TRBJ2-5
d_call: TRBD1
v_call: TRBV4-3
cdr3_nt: TGCGCCAGCAGCCAGAACAGGGGTGGAGAGACCCAGTACTTC
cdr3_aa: CASSQNRGGETQYF

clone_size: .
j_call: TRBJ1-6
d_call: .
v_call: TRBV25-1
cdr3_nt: TGTGCCAGCAGTGCACTTGATAATTCACCCCTCCACTTT
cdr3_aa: CASSALDNSPLHF

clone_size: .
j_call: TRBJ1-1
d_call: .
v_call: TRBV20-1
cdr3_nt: TGCAGTGCTAGTACAGGAAGAGATGAAGCTTTCTTT
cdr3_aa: CSASTGRDEAFF

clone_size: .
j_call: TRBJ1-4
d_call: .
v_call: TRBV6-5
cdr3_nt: TGTGCCAGCAGTTACTCAGGAGGTACTGGAAACAGAAAACTGTTTTTT
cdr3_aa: CASSYSGGTGNRKLFF

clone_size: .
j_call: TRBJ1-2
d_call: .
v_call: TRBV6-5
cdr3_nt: TGTGCCAGCACCCTCCAGGGGCTAAACTATGGCTACACCTTC
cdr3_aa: CASTLQGLNYGYTF

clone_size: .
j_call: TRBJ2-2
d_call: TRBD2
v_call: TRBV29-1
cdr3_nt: TGCAGCGTTCGGGCTGGCGGGGGATTTAACACCGGGGAGCTGTTTTTT
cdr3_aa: CSVRAGGGFNTGELFF

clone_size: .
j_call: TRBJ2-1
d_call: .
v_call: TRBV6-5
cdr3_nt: TGTGCCAGCAGTTACGACAGGATAAGCTCCTACAATGAGCAGTTCTTC
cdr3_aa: CASSYDRISSYNEQFF

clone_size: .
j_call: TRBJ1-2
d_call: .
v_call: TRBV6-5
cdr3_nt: TGTGCCAGCAGTTACGCTTTCGGAGCTAACTATGGCTACACCTTC
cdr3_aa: CASSYAFGANYGYTF

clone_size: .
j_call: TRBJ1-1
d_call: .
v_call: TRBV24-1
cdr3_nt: TGTGCCACCACGGGTCCGAACACTGAAGCTTTCTTT
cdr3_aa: CATTGPNTEAFF

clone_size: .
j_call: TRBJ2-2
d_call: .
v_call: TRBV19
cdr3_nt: TGTGCCAGTCAACCCTTACGTGTGACATCGGCCTACACCGGGGAGCTGTTTTTT
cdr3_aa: CASQPLRVTSAYTGELFF

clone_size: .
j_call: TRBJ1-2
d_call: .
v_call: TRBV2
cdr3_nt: TGTGCCAGCAGTGATGTGTGGTCCAGAATCTATGGCTACACCTTC
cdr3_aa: CASSDVWSRIYGYTF

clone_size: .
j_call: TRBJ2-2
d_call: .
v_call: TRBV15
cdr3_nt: TGTGCCACCAGACGACAGGCGGGCACCGGGGAGCTGTTTTTT
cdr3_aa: CATRRQAGTGELFF

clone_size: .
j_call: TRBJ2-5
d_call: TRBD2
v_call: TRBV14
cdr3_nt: TGTGCCAGCAGCCCCCTTGGGTCGGGAGGAGTTCTGGAGACCCAGTACTTC
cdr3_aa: CASSPLGSGGVLETQYF

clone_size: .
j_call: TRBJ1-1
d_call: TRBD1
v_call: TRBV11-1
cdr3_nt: TGTGCCAGCAGCCAGGGGCAGGGGGTCATGAACACTGAAGCTTTCTTT
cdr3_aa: CASSQGQGVMNTEAFF

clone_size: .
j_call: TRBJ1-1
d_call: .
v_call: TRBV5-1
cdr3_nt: TGCGCCAGCAGTAGAGCGGCCATGAACACTGAAGCTTTCTTT
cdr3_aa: CASSRAAMNTEAFF

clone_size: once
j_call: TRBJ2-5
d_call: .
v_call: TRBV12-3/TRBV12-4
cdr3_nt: TGTGCCAGCAGTTTCTTTGAGACCCAGTACTTC
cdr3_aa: CASSFFETQYF

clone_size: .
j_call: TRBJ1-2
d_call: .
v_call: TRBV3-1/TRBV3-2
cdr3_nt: TGTGCCAGCAGCCGGGGGGGGATGAGCTATGGCTACACCTTC
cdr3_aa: CASSRGGMSYGYTF